This record concerns one T cell receptor beta chain sequence. What it binds is unknown. The sample belongs to a study of beta chain features in type 1 diabetes. Study-wide results and limits: In all four CD4+ subsets, TCRB CDR3 length was significantly, moderately reduced in type 1 diabetes.

The CDR3 sequence is 12 residues long. The V gene's germline CDR1 is SGHAT and CDR2 FQNNGV. V lost 5 bases and J 7 bases, leaving 12 bases between the germline ends. Expressed TCRB transcripts got sequenced, as all isolated RNA was reverse transcribed. Profiling relied on immunoSEQ multiplex PCR, and the TCRdb table lists in-frame clones only, not all of them. Of fewer than 500,000 clones listed, over 11% are singletons. This sequence joins TRBV11-2 and TRBJ2-7; D possibly corresponds to TRBD1 (5 bases). Source material: naive CD4+ T cells from blood. The origin of this receptor is a man aged 30 to 45 in good health. The CDR3 DNA sequence: TGTGCCAGCAGCCGGACATCGATTGAGCAGTACTTC. It translates to CASSRTSIEQYF.